This T cell receptor beta chain was identified during a study of blood T cell repertoires in COVID-19. Here immunoSEQ multiplex PCR was the method, and the copy in TCRdb shows in-frame clones only, minus some. The table records around 260,000 clones, about 88% of them present only once. The CDR3 sequence is 15 residues long. The germline V gene encodes CDR1 SNHLY and CDR2 FYNNEI. V shed 6 bases, J shed 0 bases, and the junction held 4 bases outside the gene matches. This TCR was sampled from a woman aged 60-75 years with COVID-19, enrolled during active disease. The sample was peripheral blood. The chain recombines TRBV2 with TRBJ2-2, with 7 bases identical to TRBD2. CDR3 in amino acids: CASSPLATNTGELFF. The DNA for the CDR3 is TGTGCCAGCAGCCCACTAGCGACGAACACCGGGGAGCTGTTTTTT. The variable domain in full, with the rest retrieved from reference TRBV2 and TRBJ2-2, is EPEVTQTPSHQVTQMGQEVILRCVPISNHLYFYWYRQILGQKVEFLVSFYNNEISEKSEIFDDQFSVERPDGSNFTLKIRSTKLEDSAMYFCASSPLATNTGELFFGEGSRLTVL.